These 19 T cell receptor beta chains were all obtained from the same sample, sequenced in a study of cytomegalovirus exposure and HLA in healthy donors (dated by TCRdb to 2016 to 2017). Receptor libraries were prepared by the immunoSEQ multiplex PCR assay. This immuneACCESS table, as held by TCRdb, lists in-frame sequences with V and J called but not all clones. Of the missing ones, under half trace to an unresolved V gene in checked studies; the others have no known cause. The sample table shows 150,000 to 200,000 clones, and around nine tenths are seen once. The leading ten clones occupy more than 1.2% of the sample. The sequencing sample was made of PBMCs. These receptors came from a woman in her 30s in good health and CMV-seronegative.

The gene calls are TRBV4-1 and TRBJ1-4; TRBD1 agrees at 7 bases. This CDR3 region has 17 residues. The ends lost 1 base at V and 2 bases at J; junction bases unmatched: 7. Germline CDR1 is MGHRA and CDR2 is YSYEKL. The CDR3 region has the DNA TGCGCCAGCAGCCAAGTCGTTAGGGGACAGACTAATGAAAAACTGTTTTTT. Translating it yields CASSQVVRGQTNEKLFF.

CDR3 in amino acids: CASTSGFELFF. The DNA for the CDR3 is TGTGCCAGCACCTCGGGTTTTGAACTGTTTTTT. This chain joins TRBV7-9 and TRBJ1-4; D is uncertain. This CDR3 has 11 residues. Germline CDR1 and CDR2: SEHNR and FQNEAQ (reference sequence). V dropped 7 bases and J dropped 12 bases, with 12 bases sitting between them.

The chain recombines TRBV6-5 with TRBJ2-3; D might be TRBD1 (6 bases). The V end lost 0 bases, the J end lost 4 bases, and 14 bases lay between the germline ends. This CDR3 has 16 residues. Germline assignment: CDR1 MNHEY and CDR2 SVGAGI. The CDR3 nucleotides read TGTGCCAGCAGTTACTCGGATTTGGGGGCTCCAGATACGCAGTATTTT. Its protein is CASSYSDLGAPDTQYF.

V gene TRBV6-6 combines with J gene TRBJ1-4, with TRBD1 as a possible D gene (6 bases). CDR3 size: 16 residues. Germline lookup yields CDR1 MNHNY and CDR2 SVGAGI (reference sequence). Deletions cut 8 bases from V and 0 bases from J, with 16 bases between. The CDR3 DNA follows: TGTGCCAGCCAAATACAGGGAATGACAACTAATGAAAAACTGTTTTTT. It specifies CASQIQGMTTNEKLFF.

In nucleotides, the CDR3 is TGTGCCAGCAGGGGGACTACATTGTCCCTCCACTTT. It encodes CASRGTTLSLHF. The chain combines TRBV7-9 with TRBJ1-6; the D gene is possibly TRBD1 (5 bases). Germline-derived CDR1 and CDR2 are SEHNR and FQNEAQ (reference sequence). The CDR3 runs to 12 residues. The germline V and J ends were trimmed by 6 bases and 14 bases, with 14 bases remaining between them.

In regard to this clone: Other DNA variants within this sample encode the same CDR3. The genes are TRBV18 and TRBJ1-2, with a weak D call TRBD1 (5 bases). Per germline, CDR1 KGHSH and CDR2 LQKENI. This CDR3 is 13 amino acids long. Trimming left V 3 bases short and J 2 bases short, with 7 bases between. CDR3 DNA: TGTGCCAGCTCACCGGGGGGGAACTATGGCTACACCTTC. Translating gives CASSPGGNYGYTF.

Here the CDR3 reads CASSPRTEANYGYTF. The CDR3 DNA is TGCGCCAGCAGCCCCAGGACAGAAGCTAACTATGGCTACACCTTC. The rearrangement uses TRBV5-1 and TRBJ1-2; D possibly corresponds to TRBD1 (6 bases). The CDR3 is made up of 15 amino acids. V lost 4 bases to trimming and J lost 0 bases, with 13 bases between them. Germline CDR1 reads SGHRS; CDR2 reads YFSETQ.

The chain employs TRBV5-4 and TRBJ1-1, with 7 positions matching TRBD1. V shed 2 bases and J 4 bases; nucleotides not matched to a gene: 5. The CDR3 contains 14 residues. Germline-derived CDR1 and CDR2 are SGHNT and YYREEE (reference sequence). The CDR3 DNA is TGTGCCAGCAGCTTACGACAGGGAGGCACTGAAGCTTTCTTT. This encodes CASSLRQGGTEAFF.

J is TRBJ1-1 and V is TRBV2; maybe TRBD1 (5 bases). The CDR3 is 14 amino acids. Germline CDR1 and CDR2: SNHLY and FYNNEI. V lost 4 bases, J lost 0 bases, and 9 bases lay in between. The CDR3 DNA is TGTGCCAGCAGTGTCGTACAGGTGAACACTGAAGCTTTCTTT. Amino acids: CASSVVQVNTEAFF.

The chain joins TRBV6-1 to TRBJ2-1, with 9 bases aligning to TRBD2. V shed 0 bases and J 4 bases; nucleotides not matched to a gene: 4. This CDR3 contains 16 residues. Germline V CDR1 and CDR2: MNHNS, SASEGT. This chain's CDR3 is CASSEALAGFYNEQFF. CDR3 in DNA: TGTGCCAGCAGTGAAGCGCTAGCGGGGTTTTACAATGAGCAGTTCTTC.

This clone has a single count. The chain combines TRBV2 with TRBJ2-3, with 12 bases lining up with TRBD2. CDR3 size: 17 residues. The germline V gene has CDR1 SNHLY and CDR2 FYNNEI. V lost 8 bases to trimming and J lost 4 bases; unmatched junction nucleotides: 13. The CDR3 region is CASSTTLGLAGADTQYF. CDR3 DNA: TGTGCCAGCTCGACTACCCTGGGACTAGCGGGCGCAGATACGCAGTATTTT. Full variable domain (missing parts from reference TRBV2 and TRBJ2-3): EPEVTQTPSHQVTQMGQEVILRCVPISNHLYFYWYRQILGQKVEFLVSFYNNEISEKSEIFDDQFSVERPDGSNFTLKIRSTKLEDSAMYFCASSTTLGLAGADTQYFGPGTRLTVL.

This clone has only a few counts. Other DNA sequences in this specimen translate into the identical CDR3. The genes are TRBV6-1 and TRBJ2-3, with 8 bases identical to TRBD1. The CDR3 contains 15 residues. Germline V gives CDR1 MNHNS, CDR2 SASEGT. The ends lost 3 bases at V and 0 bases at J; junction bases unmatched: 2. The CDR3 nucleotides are TGTGCCAGCAGTGAGGGGACAGGAAGCACAGATACGCAGTATTTT. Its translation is CASSEGTGSTDTQYF.

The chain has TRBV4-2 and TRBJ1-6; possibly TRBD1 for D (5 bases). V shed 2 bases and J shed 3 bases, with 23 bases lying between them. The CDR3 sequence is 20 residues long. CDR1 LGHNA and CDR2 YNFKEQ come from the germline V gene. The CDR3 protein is CASSQHSSLGRDDYNSPLHF. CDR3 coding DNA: TGTGCCAGCAGCCAACATTCTAGCCTCGGGCGGGACGACTATAATTCACCCCTCCACTTT.

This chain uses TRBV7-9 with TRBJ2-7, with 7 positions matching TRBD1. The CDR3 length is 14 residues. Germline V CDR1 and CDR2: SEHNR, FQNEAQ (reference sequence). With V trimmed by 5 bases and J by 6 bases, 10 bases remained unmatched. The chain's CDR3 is CASSLTGVSAEQYF. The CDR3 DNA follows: TGTGCCAGCAGCCTTACAGGGGTTTCGGCCGAGCAGTACTTC.

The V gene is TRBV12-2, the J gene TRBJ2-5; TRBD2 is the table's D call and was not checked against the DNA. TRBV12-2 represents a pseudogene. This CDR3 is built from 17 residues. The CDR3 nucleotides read TGTGCAAGTCGATTCTCTAGCGGGGGGCTGGGCCAAGAGACCCAGTACTTC. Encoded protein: CASRFSSGGLGQETQYF.

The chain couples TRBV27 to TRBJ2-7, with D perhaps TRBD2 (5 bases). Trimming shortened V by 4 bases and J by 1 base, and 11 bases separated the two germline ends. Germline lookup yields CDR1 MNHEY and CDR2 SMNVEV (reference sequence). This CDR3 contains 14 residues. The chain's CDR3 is CASSWFPGSYEQYF. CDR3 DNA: TGTGCCAGCAGTTGGTTCCCGGGGTCCTACGAGCAGTACTTC.

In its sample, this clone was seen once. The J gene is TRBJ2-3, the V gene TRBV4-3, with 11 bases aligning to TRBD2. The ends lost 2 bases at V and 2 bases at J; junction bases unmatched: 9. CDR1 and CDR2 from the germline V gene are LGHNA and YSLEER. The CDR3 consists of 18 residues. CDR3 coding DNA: TGCGCCAGCAGCCAAAATAGCGGGGGGGCCGCGAACACAGATACGCAGTATTTT. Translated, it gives CASSQNSGGAANTDTQYF.

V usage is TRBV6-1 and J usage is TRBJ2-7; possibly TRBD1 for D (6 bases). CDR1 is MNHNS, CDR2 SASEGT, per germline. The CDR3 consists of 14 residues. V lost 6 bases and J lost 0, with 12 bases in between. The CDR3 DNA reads TGTGCCAGCAGGGCCCCACAGGGCTCCTACGAGCAGTACTTC. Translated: CASRAPQGSYEQYF.

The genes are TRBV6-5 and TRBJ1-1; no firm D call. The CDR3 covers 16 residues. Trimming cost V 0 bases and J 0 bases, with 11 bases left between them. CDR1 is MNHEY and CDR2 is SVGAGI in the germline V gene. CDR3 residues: CASSYSRVRMNTEAFF. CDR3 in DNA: TGTGCCAGCAGTTACTCGAGGGTTCGGATGAACACTGAAGCTTTCTTT.